The entry below gives a single TCR beta chain sequence along with its context. Antigen unknown. This entry belongs to a study of cytomegalovirus exposure and HLA in healthy donors. Study results and limitations: The dataset shows that most TCR sequences were rare, while some public TCRs occurred in many donors. Through in vitro validation, a few CMV-associated chains were shown to be specific for CMV antigens.

Germline-derived CDR1 and CDR2 are SNHLY and FYNNEI. This CDR3 is built from 13 residues. V lost 10 bases and J lost 5; bases outside the gene matches: 3. Libraries were prepared by immunoSEQ multiplex PCR; TCRdb keeps only in-frame clonotypes and omits some of them. The sample records about 140,000 clones, roughly 86% being singletons. The receptor's source is a woman aged 25 to 45 in good health and CMV-seronegative. Sequencing was done on a sample of PBMCs. The gene calls are TRBV2 and TRBJ1-6; TRBD1 agrees at 9 bases. The CDR3 here is CATGQGNNSPLHF. The CDR3 DNA reads TGTGCCACCGGACAGGGGAATAATTCACCCCTCCACTTT.